A selection of T cell receptor beta chains follows, all from one sample in a study of blood T cell repertoires in COVID-19. Generated by immunoSEQ multiplex PCR, the TCRdb table keeps only in-frame clones and is missing some. Among 100,000 or so clones listed, around 85% were seen once. The sample taken for sequencing was peripheral blood. These receptors all stem from a woman aged 70-85 years with active or convalescent COVID-19. Each CDR3 is given without its conserved first and last residue. The D gene is left open where the match is weak.

>TRBV11-2|-
ASSTFSTDTQY
>TRBV9|TRBD2
ASSPRSGSSYNEQF
>TRBV3-1/TRBV3-2|TRBD2
ASSQGGLAEETQY
>TRBV19|TRBD1
ASSISRGQTYGYT
>TRBV7-2|TRBD2
ASSLGTSANYNEQF
>TRBV24-1|TRBD1
ATSGTQGGQRQNTGELF
>TRBV5-4|TRBD2
ASSLRLAGGPGDTQY
>TRBV7-9|TRBD1
ASSSGQGADEKLF
>TRBV7-2|-
ASTNTGGRKAF
>TRBV7-2|-
ASSQAGGDTEAF
>TRBV4-3|TRBD1
ASSQSDRASGYT
>TRBV21-1|-
ASSNAGPPVEGNTIY
>TRBV19|TRBD1
ASSIGDRYQPQH
>TRBV4-1|-
ASSQDNRLGEQY
>TRBV19|-
ASSPDTTGELF
>TRBV12-3/TRBV12-4|-
ASSIGQPDTQY
>TRBV18|TRBD1
ASSQSTGLETEAF
>TRBV5-1|TRBD1
ASKQGGHEQY
>TRBV28|TRBD1
ASNKAGGYNEQF
>TRBV9|TRBD2
ASSLAGGRYEQY
>TRBV19|-
ASHPGLHPTYGYT
>TRBV7-3|-
ASSGQGDEQF
>TRBV27|-
ASKMTGSYNSPLH
>TRBV28|TRBD1
ASKGQGNTGELF
>TRBV6-1|TRBD1
ASSETGVVYGYT
>TRBV5-3|TRBD2
ARSLNDLAGGPQTGELF
>TRBV29-1|-
SVLGGLGVGTEAF